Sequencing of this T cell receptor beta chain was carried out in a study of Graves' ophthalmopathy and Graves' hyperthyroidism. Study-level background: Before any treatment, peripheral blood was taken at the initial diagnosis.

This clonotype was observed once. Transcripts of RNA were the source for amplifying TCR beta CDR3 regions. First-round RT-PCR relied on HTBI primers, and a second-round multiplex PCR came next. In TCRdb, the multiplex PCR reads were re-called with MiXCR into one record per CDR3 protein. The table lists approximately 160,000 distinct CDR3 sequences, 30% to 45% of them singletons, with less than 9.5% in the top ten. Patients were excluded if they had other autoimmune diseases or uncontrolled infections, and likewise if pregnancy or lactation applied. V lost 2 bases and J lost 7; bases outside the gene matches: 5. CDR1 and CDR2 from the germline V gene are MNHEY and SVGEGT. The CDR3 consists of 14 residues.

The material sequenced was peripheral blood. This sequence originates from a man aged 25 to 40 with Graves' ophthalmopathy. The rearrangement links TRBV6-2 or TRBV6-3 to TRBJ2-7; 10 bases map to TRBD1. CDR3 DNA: TGTGCCAGCAGTTACCGGGACAGGGGCTGGGAGCAGTACTTC. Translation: CASSYRDRGWEQYF.